The T cell receptor (beta chain) described here comes from a study of cytomegalovirus exposure and HLA in healthy donors. Of note for this clone: Its antigen is not known.

Study-wide points: An observed cluster of highly shared sequence variants was recorded as a likely sequencing artifact.

Looked up from germline, CDR1 is SGHAT and CDR2 is FQNNGV. The CDR3 sequence is 14 residues long. Primers for the PCR totalled 60 Vbeta and 13 Jbeta. Clones were sequenced by immunoSEQ multiplex PCR, and TCRdb holds only the in-frame ones, with some missing. The table lists 90,000 to 130,000 clones, approximately 70% of them singletons. The receptor comes from a man aged 25 to 45 in good health and CMV-seropositive. Sequencing was done on a sample of PBMCs. This rearrangement joins TRBV11-2 to TRBJ2-5; unclear D gene. The J call may be faulty, since TRBJ2-7 better matches the DNA end. The CDR3: CASSFARVSYEQYF. The CDR3 DNA reads as TGTGCCAGCAGCTTCGCCCGGGTTTCCTACGAGCAGTACTTC.